The 16 T cell receptor beta chains presented below share a single source sample, sequenced in a study of T cell repertoires in cytomegalovirus infection. These receptors' targets are unknown. TCRdb recomputed calls from the reads with MiXCR, one row per CDR3 protein. The profile shows roughly 990,000 distinct CDR3 sequences, roughly 30% of them singletons. The sample consisted of cultured CD8+ T cells from PBMCs, taken from culture after CMV antigen stimulation. These receptors were taken from a human donor in good health (CMV status not recorded). Some clones in this sample may be carry-over from other donors' samples.

This clonotype was recorded at least ten times. The chain recombines TRBV7-9 with TRBJ1-1; possible D gene TRBD1, 5 bases. V lost 4 bases to trimming and J lost 6 bases, with 15 bases between them. Looked up from germline, CDR1 is SEHNR and CDR2 is FQNEAQ (reference sequence). CDR3 size: 14 residues. CDR3 coding DNA: TGTGCCAGCAGCTCTAATAGGGGAGACTCTGAAGCTTTCTTT. Amino acid sequence: CASSSNRGDSEAFF. The full variable domain, completed using reference TRBV7-9 and TRBJ1-1, is DTGVSQNPRHKITKRGQNVTFRCDPISEHNRLYWYRQTLGQGPEFLTYFQNEAQLEKSRLLSDRFSAERPKGSFSTLEIQRTEQGDSAMYLCASSSNRGDSEAFFGQGTRLTVV.

The chain has TRBV4-1 and TRBJ2-7, with 9 bases identical to TRBD1. V trimming: 4 bases; J trimming: 1 base; junction bases outside the gene matches: 5. CDR1 and CDR2 (germline): MGHRA, YSYEKL. This CDR3 comprises 15 residues. CDR3 coding DNA: TGCGCCAGCAGCCGCGGACAGGGGACTTCCTACGAGCAGTACTTC. Translation: CASSRGQGTSYEQYF.

The gene calls are TRBV7-2 and TRBJ2-7; D ambiguous. This CDR3 contains 15 residues. The germline CDR1 and CDR2 sequences are SGHTA and FQGNSA. V gave up 1 base and J gave up 2 bases, with 12 bases separating them. In nucleotides, the CDR3 is TGTGCCAGCAGCTTAGACCGCCTTGGCACCTACGAGCAGTACTTC. Translating gives CASSLDRLGTYEQYF.

V is TRBV12-3 or TRBV12-4 and J is TRBJ2-7, with D uncertain. The CDR3 is 16 amino acids. Trimming removed 5 bases from V and 0 bases from J, with 17 bases in between. CDR3 DNA: TGTGCCAGCAGTCCTACTCTTGACCCTAGCTCCTACGAGCAGTACTTC. Translation gives CASSPTLDPSSYEQYF.

The chain carries TRBV12-3 or TRBV12-4 and TRBJ2-3; D may be TRBD1 (6 bases). The CDR3 covers 18 residues. Trimming shortened V by 2 bases and J by 2 bases, and 20 bases separated the two germline ends. The CDR3 DNA sequence: TGTGCCAGCAGTTTAAAATTTTTGGGGGACAACCTCACAGATACGCAGTATTTT. Encoded protein: CASSLKFLGDNLTDTQYF.

The chain has TRBV5-4 and TRBJ2-4; weak D call: TRBD2 (5 bases). V was trimmed by 0 bases and J by 10 bases, leaving 8 bases between them. The germline gives CDR1 SGHNT, CDR2 YYREEE (reference sequence). The CDR3 is 12 residues long. CDR3: CASSLGTGIQYF. The CDR3 region has the DNA TGTGCCAGCAGCTTGGGGACTGGGATTCAGTACTTC.

This clonotype appeared many times. Just one base apart from a much larger clone, this may be a read error. This chain joins TRBV7-9 and TRBJ1-1; 7 positions agree with TRBD1. The germline CDR1 and CDR2 sequences are SEHNR and FQNEAQ (reference sequence). The J segment lost 6 bases and the V segment lost 6 bases, leaving 4 bases of the junction unmatched. This CDR3 spans 12 amino acids. The CDR3 coding sequence is TGTGCCAGCAGTTACAGGGGCCCTGAAGCTTTCTTT. Translated: CASSYRGPEAFF. The full variable domain, its missing parts supplied by reference TRBV7-9 and TRBJ1-1, is DTGVSQNPRHKITKRGQNVTFRCDPISEHNRLYWYRQTLGQGPEFLTYFQNEAQLEKSRLLSDRFSAERPKGSFSTLEIQRTEQGDSAMYLCASSYRGPEAFFGQGTRLTVV.

This clonotype has only a few counts. The chain links TRBV28 to TRBJ2-1, with 12 bases that match TRBD2. V trimming: 6 bases; J trimming: 12 bases; junction bases outside the gene matches: 15. The length of the CDR3 is 16 residues. Germline CDR1 is MDHEN and CDR2 is SYDVKM. Here the CDR3 DNA reads TGTGCCAGCAGGCTGACACTAGCGGGGGGTAACCGGGGGCAGTTCTTC. Translation gives CASRLTLAGGNRGQFF. Supplemented by reference TRBV28 and TRBJ2-1, the full variable domain reads DVKVTQSSRYLVKRTGEKVFLECVQDMDHENMFWYRQDPGLGLRLIYFSYDVKMKEKGDIPEGYSVSREKKERFSLILESASTNQTSMYLCASRLTLAGGNRGQFFGPGTRLTVL.

The V call is TRBV7-9, the J call TRBJ2-1; 8 nucleotides agree with TRBD2. The V gene's germline CDR1 is SEHNR and CDR2 FQNEAQ (reference sequence). V shed 7 bases and J 0 bases; nucleotides not matched to a gene: 8. The CDR3 runs to 16 residues. CDR3 sequence: CASTSGGGSSYNEQFF. The DNA for the CDR3 is TGTGCCAGCACCTCCGGGGGGGGGAGCTCCTACAATGAGCAGTTCTTC.

This clonotype was recorded at least ten times. This chain links TRBV4-2 with TRBJ1-2; TRBD1 agrees at 8 bases. CDR1 is LGHNA and CDR2 is YNFKEQ in the germline V gene. After removal of 0 bases from V and 4 bases from J, the junction contained 7 bases not matched to a gene. The CDR3 spans 16 residues. The CDR3 bases are TGTGCCAGCAGCCAAGATGAGGCAGGGGGCGTCTATGGCTACACCTTC. Translation gives CASSQDEAGGVYGYTF.

This chain uses TRBV14 with TRBJ1-2, with D unclear. CDR3 length: 14 residues. The V and J ends lost 2 bases and 7 bases respectively, with 14 bases between them. Germline loops: CDR1 SGHDN, CDR2 FVKESK. CDR3 coding DNA: TGTGCCAGCAGCCAACATGGTGGTTTTAGTGGCTACACCTTC. Encoded protein: CASSQHGGFSGYTF.

This clonotype was seen a few times. The rearrangement links TRBV4-3 to TRBJ2-5; 8 nucleotides align to TRBD2. The V gene end was trimmed by 0 bases and the J gene end by 4 bases; junction bases not matched to a gene: 1. Germline V gene lookup returns CDR1 LGHNA and CDR2 YSLEER. This CDR3 has 14 amino acids. CDR3 DNA: TGCGCCAGCAGCCAAGACGGGGGGGGAGAGACCCAGTACTTC. The encoded protein is CASSQDGGGETQYF.

CDR3 sequence reads: CASSLVEGQGDNYGYTF. The CDR3 DNA is TGTGCCAGCAGTTTAGTAGAAGGGCAGGGGGATAACTATGGCTACACCTTC. The rearrangement joins TRBV12-3 or TRBV12-4 to TRBJ1-2, with 7 bases lining up with TRBD1. CDR3 length equals 17 residues. V lost 1 base to trimming and J lost 1 base; unmatched junction nucleotides: 9.

This clonotype has just a few counts. The CDR3 loop reads CASSRAGAHEQYV. The DNA of the CDR3 is TGTGCCAGCAGTCGTGCAGGGGCCCACGAGCAGTACGTC. The chain recombines TRBV27 with TRBJ2-7; D perhaps matches TRBD1 (6 bases). This CDR3 contains 13 residues. V was pared by 5 bases and J by 5 bases, with 13 bases between. Germline CDR1 and CDR2: MNHEY and SMNVEV (reference sequence).

This clonotype is a singleton in its sample. The rearrangement uses TRBV6-1 and TRBJ2-2; D is undetermined. V lost 10 bases and J lost 2, with 11 bases in between. The CDR3 contains 13 residues. Per germline, CDR1 MNHNS and CDR2 SASEGT. CDR3: CANGRTNTGELFF. CDR3 coding DNA: TGTGCCAACGGTCGTACCAACACCGGGGAGCTGTTTTTT.

This clonotype was observed a few times. The chain employs TRBV7-9 and TRBJ1-1; possibly TRBD1 for D (6 bases). This CDR3 is built from 15 residues. V was pared by 5 bases and J by 1 base, with 14 bases between. Looked up from germline, CDR1 is SEHNR and CDR2 is FQNEAQ (reference sequence). CDR3 region: CASSTSPTGNTEAFF. Here the CDR3 DNA reads TGTGCCAGCAGCACATCCCCGACAGGGAACACTGAAGCTTTCTTT.